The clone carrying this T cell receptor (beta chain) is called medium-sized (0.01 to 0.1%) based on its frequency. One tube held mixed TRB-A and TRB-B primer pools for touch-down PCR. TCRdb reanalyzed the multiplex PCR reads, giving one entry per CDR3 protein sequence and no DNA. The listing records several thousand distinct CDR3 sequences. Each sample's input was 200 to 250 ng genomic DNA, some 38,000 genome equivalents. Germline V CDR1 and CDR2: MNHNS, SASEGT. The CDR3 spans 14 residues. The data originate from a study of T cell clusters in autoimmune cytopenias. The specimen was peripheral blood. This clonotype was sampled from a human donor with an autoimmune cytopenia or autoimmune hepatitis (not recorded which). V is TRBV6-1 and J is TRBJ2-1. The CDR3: CASRDYSTYNEQFF.